This T cell receptor (beta chain) is from a study of shared clonotypes between healthy human individuals. Study-wide results and limits: An expected dependence of interdonor clonotype sharing on sequencing depth was noted. Rarefaction curves obtained for sorted subsets showed sequencing incomplete despite large depth.

The table came from immunoSEQ multiplex PCR; TCRdb's copy has only in-frame clones and leaves some out. The repertoire holds 550,000 to 700,000 clones, around 78% seen once, with under 2% in the top ten. CDR1 SEHNR and CDR2 FQNEAQ come from the germline V gene (reference sequence). The V and J ends lost 1 base and 12 bases respectively, with 9 bases between them. The CDR3 totals 12 residues. Of note for this clone: Its antigen remains unknown.

The sequenced sample consisted of memory CD4+ T cells sorted from blood. The subset: CD45RA-negative fraction. The genes are TRBV7-9 and TRBJ1-4; tentatively, D is TRBD1 (5 bases). This TCR came from a woman aged 25 to 45 in good health. The CDR3 bases are TGTGCCAGCAGCTTAGACAGGTTGGAACTGTTTTTT. It is translated as CASSLDRLELFF.